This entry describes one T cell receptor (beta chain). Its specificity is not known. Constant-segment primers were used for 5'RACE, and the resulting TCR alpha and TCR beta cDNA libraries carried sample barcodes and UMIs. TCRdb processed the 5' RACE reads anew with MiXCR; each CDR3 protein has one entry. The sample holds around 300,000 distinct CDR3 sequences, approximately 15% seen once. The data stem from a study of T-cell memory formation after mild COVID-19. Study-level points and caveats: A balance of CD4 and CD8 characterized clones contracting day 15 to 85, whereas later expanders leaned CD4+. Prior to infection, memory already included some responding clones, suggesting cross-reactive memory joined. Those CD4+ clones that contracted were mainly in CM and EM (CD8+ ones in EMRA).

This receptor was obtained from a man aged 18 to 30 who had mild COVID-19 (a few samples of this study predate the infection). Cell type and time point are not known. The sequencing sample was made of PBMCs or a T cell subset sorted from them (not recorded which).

The CDR3 bases are TGTGCCAGCAGGCCCTACAGGGACCAGCCCCAGCATTTT. Amino acids: CASRPYRDQPQHF. The V and J genes are TRBV7-2 and TRBJ1-5; the D gene is possibly TRBD1 (6 bases). Germline CDR1 and CDR2: SGHTA and FQGNSA. The V and J ends lost 6 bases and 7 bases respectively, with 13 bases between them. CDR3 length: 13 residues.